The 22 T cell receptor beta chains listed next were all sequenced from one sample in a study of cytomegalovirus exposure and HLA in healthy donors. PCR used 60 Vbeta primers and 13 Jbeta primers. Generated by immunoSEQ multiplex PCR, the TCRdb table keeps only in-frame clones and is missing some. The sample lists about 150,000 clones, roughly 82% occurring once. The sequencing sample was made of PBMCs. The receptor source for this set is a woman in her forties or fifties in good health and CMV-seropositive.

The rearrangement uses TRBV14 and TRBJ2-4, with D possibly being TRBD2 (5 bases). Trimming shortened V by 0 bases and J by 3 bases, and 6 bases separated the two germline ends. Germline CDR1 is SGHDN and CDR2 is FVKESK. The CDR3 has 14 residues. CDR3 nucleotide sequence: TGTGCCAGCAGCCAAGACGAGGGCAAAAACATTCAGTACTTC. It specifies CASSQDEGKNIQYF.

A few counts support this clone. The chain joins TRBV9 to TRBJ2-3, with 12 bases identical to TRBD2. Trimming cost V 4 bases and J 2 bases; bases outside gene matches: 11. This CDR3 is 18 amino acids long. The V gene's germline CDR1 is SGDLS and CDR2 YYNGEE. The DNA of the CDR3 is TGTGCCAGCAGCCCGAGAGAGCTAGCGGGGGGGTTCACAGATACGCAGTATTTT. This sequence encodes CASSPRELAGGFTDTQYF.

V gene TRBV7-2 combines with J gene TRBJ1-5; 8 bases line up with TRBD1. The CDR3 is 15 residues long. Germline loops: CDR1 SGHTA, CDR2 FQGNSA. V shed 3 bases and J 4 bases; nucleotides not matched to a gene: 5. The DNA of the CDR3 is TGTGCCAGCAGCTTCCAGGGGGCCCGAAATCAGCCCCAGCATTTT. It specifies CASSFQGARNQPQHF.

This clone was seen ten or more times. The chain links TRBV10-1 to TRBJ1-1; the match to TRBD1 covers 9 bases. This CDR3 comprises 13 residues. Trimming removed 5 bases from V and 3 bases from J; junction bases left unmatched: 1. Germline CDR1 is WNHNN and CDR2 is SYGVQD (reference sequence). The CDR3 sequence is CASSRDRDTEAFF. CDR3 bases: TGCGCCAGCAGTCGGGACAGGGACACTGAAGCTTTCTTT.

This sequence joins TRBV5-1 and TRBJ2-1, with TRBD1 matching 10 bases. The CDR3 length is 16 residues. CDR1 is SGHRS and CDR2 is YFSETQ in the germline V gene. V dropped 2 bases and J dropped 3; count of bases not matched to a gene: 5. The CDR3 bases are TGCGCCAGCAGCTTCGGGGGACAGGGGTTCTACAATGAGCAGTTCTTC. It yields the protein CASSFGGQGFYNEQFF.

As concerns this clone: Compared with germline, one end of the junction differs, possibly owing to a read error. Other DNA sequences in this sample translate to the same CDR3. The V gene is TRBV7-2, the J gene TRBJ1-1; no firm D call. CDR1 SGHTA and CDR2 FQGNSA come from the germline V gene. The CDR3 loop spans 12 amino acids. In DNA form, the CDR3 reads TGTGCCAGCAGCTTAGGATCCCCAGGAACTTTTTTT. This encodes CASSLGSPGTFF.

The chain combines TRBV30 with TRBJ1-5; TRBD1 might be the D (5 bases). This CDR3 spans 17 amino acids. V lost 0 bases to trimming and J lost 1 base, with 16 bases between them. Germline CDR1 is GTSNPN and CDR2 is SVGIG (reference sequence). The CDR3 loop reads CAWSVFAPGMSNQPQHF. The CDR3 DNA is TGTGCCTGGAGTGTATTTGCCCCAGGGATGAGCAATCAGCCCCAGCATTTT.

V gene TRBV6-1 combines with J gene TRBJ2-1, with a tentative D call TRBD2 (6 bases). CDR1 and CDR2 from the germline V gene are MNHNS and SASEGT. There are 12 residues in the CDR3. Trimming removed 5 bases from V and 6 bases from J, with 8 bases in between. Written as DNA, the CDR3 is TGTGCCAGCAGTTCGACTAGCAATGAGCAGTTCTTC. Its translation is CASSSTSNEQFF.

This chain connects TRBV6-6 to TRBJ2-7; TRBD1 is a possible D gene (5 bases). Germline V gene sequence: CDR1 MNHNY, CDR2 SVGAGI (reference sequence). V lost 0 bases, J lost 5 bases, and 11 bases lay in between. The CDR3 spans 14 residues. Here the CDR3 reads CASSYSQGTNEQYF. The CDR3 DNA is TGTGCCAGCAGTTACTCGCAGGGTACCAACGAGCAGTACTTC.

The CDR3 nucleotides are TGTGCCAGCTCATGGGACAGAACCACCGGGGAGCTGTTTTTT. It encodes CASSWDRTTGELFF. The chain recombines TRBV18 with TRBJ2-2; 7 nucleotides match TRBD1. The germline V gene encodes CDR1 KGHSH and CDR2 LQKENI. The CDR3 is 14 residues long. The trim removed 5 bases at V and 4 bases at J, leaving 4 bases unmatched.

The chain carries TRBV7-9 and TRBJ1-2; maybe TRBD1 (5 bases). Germline values: CDR1 SEHNR, CDR2 FQNEAQ (reference sequence). V was trimmed by 3 bases and J by 3 bases, leaving 14 bases between them. The CDR3 runs 15 residues. CDR3 protein: CASSLATGGDYGYTF. The CDR3 coding sequence is TGTGCCAGCAGCTTGGCGACCGGAGGGGACTATGGCTACACCTTC.

This clone appeared once. This chain connects TRBV27 to TRBJ1-2, with D possibly TRBD1 on 6 matching bases. Trimming pared 9 bases from V and 8 bases from J, leaving 16 bases between. Germline CDR1 and CDR2: MNHEY and SMNVEV (reference sequence). This CDR3 spans 12 amino acids. This chain's CDR3 is CARRTRGLGYTF. DNA of the CDR3: TGTGCCAGACGAACAAGGGGGTTAGGCTACACCTTC.

CDR3 residues: CASSLRRGAEAFF. The CDR3 DNA sequence: TGTGCCAGCAGCTTGCGCAGGGGAGCTGAAGCTTTCTTT. V and J are TRBV5-6 and TRBJ1-1; a possible D gene is TRBD1 (6 bases). Germline CDR1 and CDR2: SGHDT and YYEEEE. V gave up 1 base and J gave up 6 bases, with 10 bases separating them. The CDR3 has 13 residues.

V usage is TRBV21-1 and J usage is TRBJ2-7; TRBD1 is the table's D call, not checked against the DNA. TRBV21-1 is annotated as a pseudogene. This CDR3 is built from 14 residues. The chain's CDR3 is CASSNTGLTVEQYF. The CDR3, as DNA: TGTGCCAGCAGCAATACGGGTTTGACAGTTGAGCAGTACTTC.

The chain recombines TRBV2 with TRBJ2-7; TRBD1 matches at 7 bases. The ends lost 4 bases at V and 2 bases at J; junction bases unmatched: 8. The CDR3 is 15 amino acids. The V gene's germline CDR1 is SNHLY and CDR2 FYNNEI. The CDR3 DNA is TGTGCCAGCAGTGCCCGAACAGGGGAGCCCTACGAGCAGTACTTC. Protein sequence: CASSARTGEPYEQYF.

This chain joins TRBV4-1 and TRBJ2-2, with TRBD1 matching over 8 bases. This CDR3 is built from 15 residues. The junction had 6 bases not matched to a gene; V was cut back by 3 bases and J by 6 bases. From germline, CDR1 is MGHRA and CDR2 YSYEKL. The CDR3 loop reads CASSHGTGSSGELFF. DNA for the CDR3: TGCGCCAGCAGCCATGGGACAGGTTCTTCCGGGGAGCTGTTTTTT.

This chain connects TRBV7-9 to TRBJ2-7; the D is unclear. Looked up from germline, CDR1 is SEHNR and CDR2 is FQNEAQ (reference sequence). V lost 0 bases, J lost 4 bases, and 7 bases lay in between. CDR3 length: 13 amino acids. This chain's CDR3 is CASSLALNYEQYF. The CDR3 DNA reads as TGTGCCAGCAGCTTAGCGTTAAATTACGAGCAGTACTTC.

CDR3 nucleotide sequence: TGTGCCAGCAGCCCCGGGACAGGGACCTATGGCTACACCTTC. Protein sequence: CASSPGTGTYGYTF. The genes are TRBV5-6 and TRBJ1-2; 9 nucleotides line up with TRBD1. The CDR3 covers 14 residues. The V gene's germline CDR1 is SGHDT and CDR2 YYEEEE. V gave up 4 bases and J gave up 4 bases; unmatched junction bases: 5.

The chain uses TRBV2 and TRBJ2-7; 8 nucleotides align to TRBD1. V was pared by 7 bases and J by 7 bases, with 9 bases of the junction left unmatched. This CDR3 comprises 13 residues. Germline CDR1 SNHLY, CDR2 FYNNEI. Written as DNA, the CDR3 is TGTGCCAGCAAACAGGGGGACCGGCAGGAGCAGTACTTC. Translating gives CASKQGDRQEQYF. Supplemented by reference TRBV2 and TRBJ2-7, the full variable domain reads EPEVTQTPSHQVTQMGQEVILRCVPISNHLYFYWYRQILGQKVEFLVSFYNNEISEKSEIFDDQFSVERPDGSNFTLKIRSTKLEDSAMYFCASKQGDRQEQYFGPGTRLTVT.

This clone was seen just once. The germline gene is not matched at one end of the junction; a read error may be the cause. The rearrangement joins TRBV7-2 to TRBJ2-1; TRBD2 matches 9 bases. Germline CDR1 reads SGHTA; CDR2 reads FQGNSA. This CDR3 has 16 amino acids. CDR3 residues: CASSLAGAASYNEQFF. As DNA, the CDR3 is TGTGCCAGCAGTTTAGCGGGGGCGGCCTCCTACAATGAGCAGTTCTTC.

The rearrangement links TRBV5-1 to TRBJ1-1, with D perhaps TRBD1 (5 bases). V was shortened by 3 bases and J by 2 bases, with 14 bases between the two germline ends. Germline assignment: CDR1 SGHRS and CDR2 YFSETQ. This CDR3 is 15 amino acids long. CDR3 in DNA: TGCGCCAGCAGCTCGGGTCTGGGGCTAAACACTGAAGCTTTCTTT. Amino acids: CASSSGLGLNTEAFF.

This CDR3 reads CASSSRQGDRPDTQYF. In DNA, the CDR3 is TGTGCCAGCAGCTCGAGACAGGGGGATCGGCCAGATACGCAGTATTTT. This rearrangement joins TRBV7-9 to TRBJ2-3, with 9 nucleotides matching TRBD1. The CDR3 totals 16 residues. V was pared by 4 bases and J by 4 bases, with 9 bases of the junction left unmatched. The germline V gene has CDR1 SEHNR and CDR2 FQNEAQ (reference sequence).